A selection of T cell receptor beta chains follows, all from one sample in a study of blood T cell repertoires in COVID-19. Measured with immunoSEQ multiplex PCR; TCRdb has only the in-frame clones, and not every one. The sample includes 70,000 to 95,000 clones, approximately 80% of them seen just once. Source material: peripheral blood. The receptor set was obtained from a human donor in a cohort sampled during active COVID-19. CDR3s leave out the opening cysteine and the closing phenylalanine or tryptophan. The order of the fields is V gene, J gene, D gene, CDR3 protein. D genes are given only for firm matches.

TRBV7-9	TRBJ1-4	-	ASSFAGASNEKLF
TRBV7-2	TRBJ2-6	-	ASSPSTGSGANVLT
TRBV2	TRBJ2-4	-	ASRTDGSGAKNIQY
TRBV5-1	TRBJ2-3	TRBD2	ASSLVLSGRADTQY
TRBV5-1	TRBJ2-2	TRBD1	ASSFATGDTGELF
TRBV28	TRBJ1-2	TRBD1	ASRLTGQGGGYT
TRBV5-8	TRBJ1-5	-	ASSFMQAQPQH
TRBV2	TRBJ1-6	-	ASNDDSLAYSPLH
TRBV4-2	TRBJ2-1	TRBD1	ASNHGQGVPRGNEQF
TRBV3-1/TRBV3-2	TRBJ2-5	TRBD2	ASSQGGGQGQETQY
TRBV5-1	TRBJ1-1	-	ASSREPNTEAF
TRBV5-1	TRBJ2-3	TRBD1	ASSLGTGAVTDTQY
TRBV19	TRBJ2-7	TRBD1	ASIRDSTGRYEQY
TRBV5-5	TRBJ2-3	TRBD1	ASSVWTGGYTDTQY
TRBV5-6	TRBJ1-1	-	ASSLDFTGAF
TRBV10-3	TRBJ1-1	-	AISVGWGGTNTEAF
TRBV6-2/TRBV6-3	TRBJ1-2	-	ASSRGSGNYGYT
TRBV11-2	TRBJ2-5	-	ASSLLSGTQY
TRBV7-9	TRBJ1-6	-	ASSTTGRITPLH
TRBV4-1	TRBJ1-1	-	ASSFNSRENTEAF
TRBV6-5	TRBJ1-3	-	ASRGTASGNTIY
TRBV18	TRBJ1-2	-	ASSPEAAELNYGYT
TRBV4-3	TRBJ1-4	TRBD1	ASSLGQGSNEKLF
TRBV7-8	TRBJ1-2	-	ASSPGSNYGYT
TRBV5-1	TRBJ1-5	TRBD1	ASSQFQGDQPQH
TRBV2	TRBJ1-2	-	ASSEANRITNYGYT
TRBV6-5	TRBJ2-7	-	ASNGRASTYEQY
TRBV18	TRBJ1-4	-	ASSPNPGGQEKLF
TRBV30	TRBJ1-6	-	AWAPIGSPLH
TRBV3-1/TRBV3-2	TRBJ1-3	-	ASSQDPPGEATIY
TRBV5-5	TRBJ1-2	-	ASSLAWGGNYGYT
TRBV30	TRBJ1-5	TRBD1	AWSPGQYQPQH
TRBV7-8	TRBJ1-6	-	ASSLGTANNSPLH
TRBV27	TRBJ1-5	-	ASSPHRTAGYHQPQH
TRBV28	TRBJ1-3	-	ASSVGIRSSGNTIY
TRBV5-1	TRBJ2-2	-	ASSLVAGNTGELF
TRBV14	TRBJ2-2	-	ASTGSLLSGELF
TRBV19	TRBJ1-2	-	ASKGEGDYGYT
TRBV11-2	TRBJ2-1	-	ASSSIQGYNEQF
TRBV10-1	TRBJ1-4	-	ASSEPRREKLF